This paragraph reports one T cell receptor beta chain. This sample stems from a study of technical replicates of blood from a few donors. The ends were cut back, 6 bases at V and 11 bases at J, with 19 bases in the middle. CDR3 size: 13 residues. CDR1 and CDR2 (germline): WNHNN, SYGVQD (reference sequence). Clones were sequenced by immunoSEQ multiplex PCR, and TCRdb holds only the in-frame ones, with some missing. The sample carries roughly 70,000 clones, 94% recorded once. The origin of this receptor is a human donor in good health. The chain recombines TRBV10-1 with TRBJ1-1; D not certain. The sample taken for sequencing was T cells isolated from PBMCs. CDR3 loop: CASSDPAVSKAFF. As DNA, the CDR3 is TGCGCCAGCAGCGATCCCGCGGTTTCTAAGGCTTTCTTT.